This passage covers 10 T cell receptor beta chains from one sample sequenced in a study of blood T cell repertoires in COVID-19. Profiling relied on immunoSEQ multiplex PCR, and the TCRdb table lists in-frame clones only, not all of them. The sample comprises some 510,000 clones, approximately 90% of which are singletons, and approximately 1.8% rests with the top ten. The material sequenced was PBMCs or T cells enriched from blood (not recorded which). Receptors originate from a woman in her thirties or forties who had recovered from COVID-19.

This clone came up once. The V and J genes are TRBV4-2 and TRBJ2-1; 9 nucleotides line up with TRBD2. Germline V gene data show CDR1 as LGHNA and CDR2 as YNFKEQ. The CDR3 is 15 residues long. J lost 5 bases, V lost 7 bases, and 9 bases had no gene match. Here the CDR3 DNA reads TGTGCCAGCAACCTTCGCGGGAGGGCGGACAATGAGCAGTTCTTC. Residues: CASNLRGRADNEQFF.

The J gene is TRBJ2-2, the V gene TRBV15, with 8 bases fitting TRBD1. Germline CDR1 is LNHNV and CDR2 is YYDKDF (reference sequence). The CDR3 consists of 16 residues. The J segment lost 3 bases and the V segment lost 1 base, leaving 4 bases of the junction unmatched. The CDR3 spells CATSRGLTGDTGELFF. In DNA, the CDR3 is TGTGCCACCAGCAGAGGTTTGACAGGGGACACCGGGGAGCTGTTTTTT.

The V call is TRBV6-2 or TRBV6-3, the J call TRBJ2-7; D may be TRBD1 (6 bases). Per germline, CDR1 MNHEY and CDR2 SVGEGT. This CDR3 is built from 12 residues. V was shortened by 2 bases and J by 6 bases, with 8 bases between the two germline ends. The CDR3 loop reads CASSYMGAEQYF. CDR3 nucleotides: TGTGCCAGCAGTTACATGGGGGCCGAGCAGTACTTC.

Written as DNA, the CDR3 is TGTGCCATCAGTCCGGACAGGGCTATTAGGGTGGACTATGGCTACACCTTC. This gives the protein CAISPDRAIRVDYGYTF. The chain employs TRBV10-3 and TRBJ1-2, with 8 bases that match TRBD1. The CDR3 runs 17 residues. V shed 5 bases and J 3 bases; nucleotides not matched to a gene: 14. Germline lookup yields CDR1 ENHRY and CDR2 SYGVKD.

V usage is TRBV25-1 and J usage is TRBJ2-1; TRBD2 aligns across 8 bases. CDR1 is MGHDK, CDR2 SYGVNS, per germline. The CDR3 is 14 residues long. V lost 6 bases to trimming and J lost 7 bases; unmatched junction nucleotides: 8. In DNA, the CDR3 is TGTGCCAGCAGCGAGGAGCGGGAGAGGAATGAGCAGTTCTTC. Protein: CASSEERERNEQFF.

This clone has only a few counts. The chain links TRBV4-1 to TRBJ2-7; D is uncertain. The CDR3 has 13 amino acids. Germline V lookup: CDR1 MGHRA, CDR2 YSYEKL. V was cut by 0 bases and J by 1 base, with 4 bases left in between. The CDR3: CASSQERSYEQYF. The CDR3, as DNA: TGCGCCAGCAGCCAAGAACGGTCCTACGAGCAGTACTTC.

J is TRBJ2-3 and V is TRBV20-1; D gene unclear. Trimming removed 5 bases from V and 5 bases from J, with 8 bases in between. The CDR3 is 11 residues long. Germline V gene data show CDR1 as DFQATT and CDR2 as SNEGSKA (reference sequence). The CDR3 sequence is CSAPREDTQYF. The CDR3 DNA is TGCAGTGCTCCTCGAGAAGATACGCAGTATTTT.

V gene TRBV4-1 combines with J gene TRBJ2-1; D gene ambiguous. The CDR3 consists of 16 residues. Germline V gene sequence: CDR1 MGHRA, CDR2 YSYEKL. The V end was cut by 0 bases, the J end by 5 bases, with 14 bases between. CDR3 region: CASSQDAVGRNNEQFF. The DNA of the CDR3 is TGCGCCAGCAGCCAAGATGCGGTTGGCCGCAACAATGAGCAGTTCTTC.

The chain is built from TRBV21-1 and TRBJ1-6; the table assigns TRBD1, which was not confirmed against the DNA. TRBV21-1 is flagged as a pseudogene. CDR3 length equals 17 residues. CDR3 sequence reads: CASSMGALGPNNSPLHF. The CDR3 nucleotides read TGTGCCAGCAGCATGGGGGCCCTGGGGCCCAATAATTCACCCCTCCACTTT.

Worth noting for this clone: This sample also contains other DNA sequences that code for the same CDR3. CDR3 nucleotide sequence: TGCGCCAGCAGTGAGGGGACAGGGAGAGAGACCCAGTACTTC. Protein sequence: CASSEGTGRETQYF. The chain has TRBV10-1 and TRBJ2-5, with 9 bases matching TRBD1. CDR1 is WNHNN, CDR2 SYGVQD, per germline (reference sequence). This CDR3 comprises 14 residues. V lost 2 bases and J lost 4; bases outside the gene matches: 2.